The 7 T cell receptor beta chains reported below all come from one sample, sequenced in a study of human T cells and chemical hapten exposure. Time point denoted: patch test 2, 6 weeks after DPC sensitization. Treatment: therapeutic diphenylcyclopropenone sensitization with weekly scalp DPC. In TCRdb, the RACE reads were re-called with MiXCR into one record per CDR3 protein. The table has a few hundred thousand distinct CDR3 sequences, roughly 6.3% seen once. Sequenced here: whole blood, sampled in connection with sensitization to the hapten diphenylcyclopropenone (DPC). The receptor source for this set is a woman between 18 and 30 years old with alopecia areata. Some clones in this sample may be carry-over from other donors' samples.

This chain uses TRBV7-9 with TRBJ2-7; D is unclear. The CDR3 loop spans 15 amino acids. The germline CDR1 and CDR2 sequences are SEHNR and FQNEAQ (reference sequence). V was pared by 5 bases and J by 4 bases, with 18 bases between. Here the CDR3 DNA reads TGTGCCAGCAGCCCGAGAGAGGCCCCCGGTTACGAGCAGTACTTC. This codes for CASSPREAPGYEQYF.

This clonotype came up many times. The chain links TRBV6-5 to TRBJ1-1, with a tentative D call TRBD1 (5 bases). The CDR3 is made up of 11 amino acids. CDR1 is MNHEY and CDR2 is SVGAGI in the germline V gene. The V end was cut by 10 bases, the J end by 5 bases, with 11 bases between. In DNA, the CDR3 is TGTGCCACCATGGGGGAAACTGAAGCTTTCTTT. This gives the protein CATMGETEAFF.

The chain's CDR3 is CAISALSPERDTQYF. In DNA form, the CDR3 reads TGTGCCATCAGTGCCCTCTCTCCCGAGAGGGATACGCAGTATTTT. The chain uses TRBV10-3 and TRBJ2-3; no clear D. This CDR3 spans 15 amino acids. In germline, CDR1 is ENHRY, CDR2 SYGVKD. V gave up 4 bases and J gave up 6 bases, with 17 bases separating them.

Details on this clonotype: This could be a read error, since a much larger clone is one nucleotide away. The rearrangement joins TRBV12-3 or TRBV12-4 to TRBJ2-7, with TRBD1 identical over 9 bases. The CDR3 has 13 residues. The junction had 4 bases not matched to a gene; V was cut back by 5 bases and J by 5 bases. The DNA for the CDR3 is TGTGCCAGCAGTACCGGGACAGGGAACGAGCAGTACTTC. Its translation is CASSTGTGNEQYF.

This clonotype turned up a few times. This chain joins TRBV4-3 and TRBJ1-6, with no clear D. The CDR3 has 13 residues. Germline V gene data show CDR1 as LGHNA and CDR2 as YSLEER. V gave up 0 bases and J gave up 10 bases, with 7 bases separating them. CDR3 nucleotide sequence: TGCGCCAGCAGCCAAGAGGGGTGGTCACCCCTCCACTTT. Amino acids: CASSQEGWSPLHF.

The sample holds a few counts of this clonotype. The rearrangement links TRBV7-2 to TRBJ2-7, with D maybe TRBD1 (6 bases). The CDR3 loop spans 15 amino acids. V was clipped by 1 base and J by 1 base, with 11 bases between them. Germline CDR1 and CDR2: SGHTA and FQGNSA. The CDR3 loop is CASSLVKQGSYEQYF. In nucleotides, the CDR3 is TGTGCCAGCAGCTTAGTTAAACAGGGTTCCTACGAGCAGTACTTC.

This clonotype was observed a handful of times. CDR3 loop: CASSSIRDSLKGSGGGCRADTQYF. The CDR3 nucleotides read TGTGCCAGCAGCTCGATCCGGGACAGCCTAAAGGGCAGCGGAGGGGGGTGTCGGGCAGATACGCAGTATTTT. V gene TRBV7-4 combines with J gene TRBJ2-3, with D perhaps matching TRBD1 (7 bases). There are 24 residues in the CDR3. CDR1 SGHVT and CDR2 SQSDAQ come from the germline V gene. V lost 4 bases and J 4 bases, leaving 42 bases between the germline ends.